The clone carrying this T cell receptor (beta chain) was detected only once. The CDR3 length is 14 residues. With V trimmed by 0 bases and J by 10 bases, 8 bases remained unmatched. The germline gives CDR1 MNHNY, CDR2 SVGAGI (reference sequence). Original handling: Quantification of nucleated cells was approximated via reference gene primer amplification. The data were produced by immunoSEQ multiplex PCR, yet TCRdb's version contains in-frame clones alone and is incomplete. V, J and clone size were drawn from that table, and D and trimming were deduced from the DNA. This table has some 190,000 clones, 70% to 85% appearing once. These data belong to a study of blood T cell repertoires in COVID-19. Looking at the study overall: The cDNA or gDNA used as material had been derived from T cells, B-cell-depleted T cells, or PBMCs.

The source is a woman older than 75 with COVID-19, enrolled during active disease. What was sequenced was peripheral blood. The chain couples TRBV6-6 to TRBJ1-1; 7 bases are a match to TRBD1. CDR3 DNA: TGTGCCAGCAGTTACTCAGGGGGCGTCGTAGCAGCTTTCTTT. Translated: CASSYSGGVVAAFF.